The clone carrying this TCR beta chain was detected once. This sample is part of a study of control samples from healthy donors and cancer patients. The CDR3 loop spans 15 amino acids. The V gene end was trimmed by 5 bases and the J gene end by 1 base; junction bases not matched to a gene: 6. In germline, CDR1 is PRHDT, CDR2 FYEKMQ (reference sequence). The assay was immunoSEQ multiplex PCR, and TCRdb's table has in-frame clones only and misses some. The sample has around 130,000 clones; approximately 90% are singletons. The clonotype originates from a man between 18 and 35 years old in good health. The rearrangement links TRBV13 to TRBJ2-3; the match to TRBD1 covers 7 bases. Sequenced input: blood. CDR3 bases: TGTGCCAGCAGCCATGGACAGGACGGCACAGATACGCAGTATTTT. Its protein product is CASSHGQDGTDTQYF. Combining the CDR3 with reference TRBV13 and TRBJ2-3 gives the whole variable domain AAGVIQSPRHLIKEKRETATLKCYPIPRHDTVYWYQQGPGQDPQFLISFYEKMQSDKGSIPDRFSAQQFSDYHSELNMSSLELGDSALYFCASSHGQDGTDTQYFGPGTRLTVL.